The T cell receptor beta chain under discussion was sequenced for a study of blood T cell repertoires in COVID-19 (dated by TCRdb to 2018 to 2020). Describing the broader study: Samples from collaborators originated in the United States, Italy and Spain and spanned both the acute and convalescent phases of COVID-19. The repertoires were made available in a free public database intended to serve as a resource for research on the immune response to SARS-CoV-2. Where HLA class I and class II types were available, the types were taken from metadata supplied by the sample provider, not from assay-based typing. Nearly every sample came with metadata listing a de-identified subject ID, COVID-19 status, age in years and sex. The material from the prospective study consisted of cDNA or gDNA derived from T cells, B-cell-depleted T cells, or PBMCs. The samples were drawn from two sources: the first 160 participants of the ongoing ImmuneRACE study, and 1,254 subjects contributed by 6 global collaborators. Subjects who had been exposed to COVID-19, were actively infected with it, or had recovered from it provided the deeply sampled blood TCRbeta repertoires that made up the dataset. The paper's findings and limits, for the study overall: The amount of clinical and demographic metadata varied by source and participant and was provided uncurated.

TCRbeta CDR3 regions were amplified from genomic DNA using the immunoSEQ Assay, a bias-controlled multiplex PCR. The original pipeline was this. Nucleated cell counts per sample were estimated from amplification of reference gene primers within the assay. To quantify the absolute abundance of each unique TCRbeta CDR3 rearrangement, sequence reads were collapsed and filtered. For each sample, productive Simpson clonality was calculated as the square root of Simpson's diversity index over productive rearrangements. TCRdb retrieved this table from immuneACCESS and kept in-frame rearrangements only. Not all clones are present; in checked studies, unresolved V genes account for under half, and no reason is known for the remainder. The V and J calls and clone size are taken from that table; D and trimming were inferred from the DNA. Across this sample there are hundreds of thousands of clones, with 75% to 85% seen only once. Clones ranked in the top ten supply approximately 5% of the sample.

As concerns this clone: Its specific antigen is unknown. Base qualities are not recorded, but no much larger clone differs from it by a single base.

Each collaborating institution followed its own protocols to collect whole blood in K2EDTA tubes. For TCRbeta analysis, collaborators shipped samples in one of three forms: frozen whole blood, isolated PBMCs, or DNA extracted from either of those sample types. The sequence was collected from a man aged 45-65 years with active or convalescent COVID-19. Sequencing input: peripheral blood.

The CDR3 region has the sequence CASSQDELAGRREYF. The nucleotide sequence is given as TGCGCCAGCAGCCAAGATGAACTAGCGGGAAGGAGGGAGTACTTC. The rearrangement joined TRBV4-1 to TRBJ2-4; 10 of the junction bases match TRBD2. Here V drops 0 bases and J drops 14 bases, and the junction holds 10 bases not matched to any gene. The germline V gene provides CDR1 MGHRA and CDR2 YSYEKL. The CDR3 spans 15 residues, from the cysteine through the phenylalanine. Only the CDR3 DNA stays, 45 bases, in frame from base 1.